This entry describes one T cell receptor beta chain. The table came from immunoSEQ multiplex PCR; TCRdb's copy has only in-frame clones and leaves some out. This sample carries some 2.4 million clones, approximately 94% of them seen once, and the ten largest clones take 0.36%. The length of the CDR3 is 16 residues. Germline V gene sequence: CDR1 SGHTA, CDR2 FQGNSA. The J segment lost 4 bases and the V segment lost 6 bases, leaving 9 bases of the junction unmatched. This sample stems from a study of shared clonotypes between healthy human individuals. This TCR came from a man aged 18 to 30 in good health. Some clones in this sample may be carry-over from other donors' samples. The chain couples TRBV7-2 to TRBJ2-7; 13 nucleotides match TRBD2. The specimen sequenced was naive CD4+ T cells from PBMCs. Subset here: CD45RA+ positively selected. The CDR3 reads CASRMVRTSGSYEQYF. In nucleotides, the CDR3 is TGTGCCAGCAGAATGGTCAGGACTAGCGGGAGTTACGAGCAGTACTTC.